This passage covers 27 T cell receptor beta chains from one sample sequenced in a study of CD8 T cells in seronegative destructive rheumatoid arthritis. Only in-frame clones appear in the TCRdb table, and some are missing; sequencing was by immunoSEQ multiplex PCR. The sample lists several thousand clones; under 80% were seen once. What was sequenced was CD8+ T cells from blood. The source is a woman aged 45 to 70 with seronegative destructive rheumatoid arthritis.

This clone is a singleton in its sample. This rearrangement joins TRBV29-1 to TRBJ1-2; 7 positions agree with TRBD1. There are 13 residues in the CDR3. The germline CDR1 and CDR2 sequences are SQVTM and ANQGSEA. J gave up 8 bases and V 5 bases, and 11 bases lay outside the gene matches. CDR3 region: CSVRDSDYVGYTF. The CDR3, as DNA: TGCAGCGTTCGGGACAGTGACTACGTGGGCTACACCTTC.

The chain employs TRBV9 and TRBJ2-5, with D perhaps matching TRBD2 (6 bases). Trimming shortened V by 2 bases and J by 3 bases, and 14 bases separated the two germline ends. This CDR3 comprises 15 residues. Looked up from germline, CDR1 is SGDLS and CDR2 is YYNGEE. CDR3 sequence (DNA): TGTGCCAGCAGCGTTAGCGGAAACTTTAAAGAGACCCAGTACTTC. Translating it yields CASSVSGNFKETQYF.

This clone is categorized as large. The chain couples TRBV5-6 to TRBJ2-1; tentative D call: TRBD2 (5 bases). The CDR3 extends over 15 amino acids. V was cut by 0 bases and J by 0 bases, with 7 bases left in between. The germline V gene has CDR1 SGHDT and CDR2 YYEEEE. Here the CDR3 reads CASSLVRGSYNEQFF. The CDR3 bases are TGTGCCAGCAGCTTGGTTCGGGGCTCCTACAATGAGCAGTTCTTC.

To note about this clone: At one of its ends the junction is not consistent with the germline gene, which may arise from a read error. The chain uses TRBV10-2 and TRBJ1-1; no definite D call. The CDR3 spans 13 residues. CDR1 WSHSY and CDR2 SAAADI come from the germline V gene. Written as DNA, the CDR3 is TGCGCCAGCAGTGACCACCCGGAGACTGAAGCCTTCTTT. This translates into CASSDHPETEAFF.

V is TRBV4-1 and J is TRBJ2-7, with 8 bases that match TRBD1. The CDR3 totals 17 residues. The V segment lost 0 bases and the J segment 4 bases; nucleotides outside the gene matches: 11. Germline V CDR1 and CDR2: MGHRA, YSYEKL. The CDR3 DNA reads TGCGCCAGCAGCCAAGAGGGGCAGGGGGCTTTCTTGTACGAGCAGTACTTC. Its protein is CASSQEGQGAFLYEQYF.

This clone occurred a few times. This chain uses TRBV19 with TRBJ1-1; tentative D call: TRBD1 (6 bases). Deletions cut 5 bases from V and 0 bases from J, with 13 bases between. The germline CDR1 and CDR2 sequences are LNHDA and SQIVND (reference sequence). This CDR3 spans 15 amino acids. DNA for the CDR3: TGTGCCAGTAGTTTAACAGGGTATATGAACACTGAAGCTTTCTTT. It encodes CASSLTGYMNTEAFF.

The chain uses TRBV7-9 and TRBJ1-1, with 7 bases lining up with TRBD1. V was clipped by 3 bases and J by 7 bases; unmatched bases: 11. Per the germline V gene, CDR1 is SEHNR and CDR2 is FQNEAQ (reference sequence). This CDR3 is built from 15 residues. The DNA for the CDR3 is TGTGCCAGCAGCTTCACTCTAACAGGGGACGATGAAGCTTTCTTT. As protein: CASSFTLTGDDEAFF.

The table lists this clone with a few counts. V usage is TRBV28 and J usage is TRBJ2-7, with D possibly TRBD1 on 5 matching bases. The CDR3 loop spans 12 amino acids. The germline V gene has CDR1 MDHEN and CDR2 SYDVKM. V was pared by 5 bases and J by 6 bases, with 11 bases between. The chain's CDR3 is CASSPSRVEQYF. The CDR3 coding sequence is TGTGCCAGCAGTCCTTCCAGGGTCGAGCAGTACTTC.

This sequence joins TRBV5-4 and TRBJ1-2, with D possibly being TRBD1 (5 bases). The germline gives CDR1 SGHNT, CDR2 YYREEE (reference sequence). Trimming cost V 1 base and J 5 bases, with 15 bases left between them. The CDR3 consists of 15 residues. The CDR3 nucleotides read TGTGCCAGCAGCTTGACCCAGACAGAGACTTATGGCTACACCTTC. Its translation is CASSLTQTETYGYTF.

CDR3 sequence reads: CASSLEQGRYTF. CDR3 in DNA: TGTGCCAGCAGTTTGGAACAGGGGCGCTACACCTTC. The chain joins TRBV28 to TRBJ1-2, with TRBD1 identical over 7 bases. J gave up 9 bases and V 3 bases, and 4 bases lay outside the gene matches. There are 12 residues in the CDR3. CDR1 and CDR2 from the germline V gene are MDHEN and SYDVKM.

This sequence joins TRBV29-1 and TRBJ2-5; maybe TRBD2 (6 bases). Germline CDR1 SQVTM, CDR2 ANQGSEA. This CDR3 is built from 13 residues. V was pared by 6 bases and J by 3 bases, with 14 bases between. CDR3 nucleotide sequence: TGCAGCGTGGAACCGGGACTCGAAGAGACCCAGTACTTC. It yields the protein CSVEPGLEETQYF.

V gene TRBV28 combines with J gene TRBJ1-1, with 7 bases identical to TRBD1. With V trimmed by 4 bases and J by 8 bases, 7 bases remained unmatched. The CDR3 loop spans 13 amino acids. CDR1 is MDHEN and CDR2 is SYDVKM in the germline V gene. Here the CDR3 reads CASSYTGAPEAFF. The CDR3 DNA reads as TGTGCCAGCAGTTACACAGGGGCGCCGGAAGCTTTCTTT.

CDR3 nucleotides: TGTGCCAGCAGCCCCGGCCCGGGAGGGGGTTACGAGCAGTACTTC. Translation gives CASSPGPGGGYEQYF. The rearrangement links TRBV9 to TRBJ2-5; 8 bases map to TRBD2. The end of the DNA is better explained by TRBJ2-7, so the J call may be wrong. The CDR3 is 15 amino acids. Looked up from germline, CDR1 is SGDLS and CDR2 is YYNGEE.

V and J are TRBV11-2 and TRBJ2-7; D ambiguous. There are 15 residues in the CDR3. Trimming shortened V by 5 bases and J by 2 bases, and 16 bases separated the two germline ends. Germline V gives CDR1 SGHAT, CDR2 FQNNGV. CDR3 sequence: CASSPLNVVTYEQYF. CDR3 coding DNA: TGTGCCAGCAGCCCATTGAACGTAGTCACCTACGAGCAGTACTTC.

The CDR3 region has the DNA TGTGCCAGCACCGGGCGGGGGGCATTCTACGAGCAGTACTTC. This translates into CASTGRGAFYEQYF. The V call is TRBV2, the J call TRBJ2-7, with 8 bases aligning to TRBD2. The CDR3 extends over 14 amino acids. V lost 7 bases to trimming and J lost 3 bases; unmatched junction nucleotides: 8. Germline CDR1 SNHLY, CDR2 FYNNEI.

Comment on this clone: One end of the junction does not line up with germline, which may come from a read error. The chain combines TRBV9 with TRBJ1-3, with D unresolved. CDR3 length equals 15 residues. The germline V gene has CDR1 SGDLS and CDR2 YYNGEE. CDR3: CASSVGGFSGSTIYF. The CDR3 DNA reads TGTGCCAGCAGCGTAGGAGGGTTTTCCGGAAGCACCATATATTTT.

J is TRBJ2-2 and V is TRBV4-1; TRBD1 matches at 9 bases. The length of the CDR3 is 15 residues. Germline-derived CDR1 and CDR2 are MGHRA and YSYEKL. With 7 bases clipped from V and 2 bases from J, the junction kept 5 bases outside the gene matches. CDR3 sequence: CASTRTGVNTGELFF. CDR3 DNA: TGCGCCAGCACGAGGACAGGGGTTAACACCGGGGAGCTGTTTTTT.

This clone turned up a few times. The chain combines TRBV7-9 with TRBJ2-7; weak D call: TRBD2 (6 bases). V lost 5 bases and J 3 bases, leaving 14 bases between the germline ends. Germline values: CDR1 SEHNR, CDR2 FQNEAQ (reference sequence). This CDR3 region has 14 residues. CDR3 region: CASSPPGGLYEQYF. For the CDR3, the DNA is TGTGCCAGCAGCCCCCCCGGGGGACTCTACGAGCAGTACTTC.

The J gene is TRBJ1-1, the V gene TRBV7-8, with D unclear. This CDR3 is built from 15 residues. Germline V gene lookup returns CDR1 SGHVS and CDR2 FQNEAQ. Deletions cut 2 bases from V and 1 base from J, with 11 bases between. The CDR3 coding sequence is TGTGCCAGCAGCTTAAGACCCACTAGGAACACTGAAGCTTTCTTT. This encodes CASSLRPTRNTEAFF. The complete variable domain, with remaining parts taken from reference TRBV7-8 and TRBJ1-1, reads GAGVSQSPRYKVAKRGQDVALRCDPISGHVSLFWYQQALGQGPEFLTYFQNEAQLDKSGLPSDRFFAERPEGSVSTLKIQRTQQEDSAVYLCASSLRPTRNTEAFFGQGTRLTVV.

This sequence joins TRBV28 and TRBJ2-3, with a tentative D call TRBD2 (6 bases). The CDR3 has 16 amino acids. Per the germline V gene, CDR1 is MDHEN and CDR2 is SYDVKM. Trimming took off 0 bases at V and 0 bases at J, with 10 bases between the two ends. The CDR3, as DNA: TGTGCCAGCAGTTTATGGGCGGGGACCAGCACAGATACGCAGTATTTT. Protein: CASSLWAGTSTDTQYF.

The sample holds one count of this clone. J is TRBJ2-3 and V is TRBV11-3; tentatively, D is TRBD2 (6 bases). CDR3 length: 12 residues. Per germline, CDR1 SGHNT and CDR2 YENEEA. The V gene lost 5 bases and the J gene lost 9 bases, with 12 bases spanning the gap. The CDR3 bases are TGTGCCAGCAGCCCTCCCGCGGGAACGCAGTATTTT. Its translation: CASSPPAGTQYF. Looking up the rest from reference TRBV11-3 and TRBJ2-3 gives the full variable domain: EAGVVQSPRYKIIEKKQPVAFWCNPISGHNTLYWYLQNLGQGPELLIRYENEEAVDDSQLPKDRFSAERLKGVDSTLKIQPAELGDSAVYLCASSPPAGTQYFGPGTRLTVL.

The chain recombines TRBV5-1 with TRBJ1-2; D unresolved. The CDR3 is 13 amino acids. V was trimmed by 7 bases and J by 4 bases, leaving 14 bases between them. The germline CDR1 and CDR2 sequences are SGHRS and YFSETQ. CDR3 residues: CASRPEGGYGYTF. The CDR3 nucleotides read TGCGCCAGCCGACCCGAGGGAGGCTATGGCTACACCTTC. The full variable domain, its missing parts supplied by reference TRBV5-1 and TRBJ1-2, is KAGVTQTPRYLIKTRGQQVTLSCSPISGHRSVSWYQQTPGQGLQFLFEYFSETQRNKGNFPGRFSGRQFSNSRSEMNVSTLELGDSALYLCASRPEGGYGYTFGSGTRLTVV.

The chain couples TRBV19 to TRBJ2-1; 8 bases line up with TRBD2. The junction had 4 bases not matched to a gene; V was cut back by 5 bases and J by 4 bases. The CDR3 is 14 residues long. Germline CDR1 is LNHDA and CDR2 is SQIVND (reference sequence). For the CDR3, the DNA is TGTGCCAGTAGTGTTAGCGGGACTTACAATGAGCAGTTCTTC. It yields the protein CASSVSGTYNEQFF.

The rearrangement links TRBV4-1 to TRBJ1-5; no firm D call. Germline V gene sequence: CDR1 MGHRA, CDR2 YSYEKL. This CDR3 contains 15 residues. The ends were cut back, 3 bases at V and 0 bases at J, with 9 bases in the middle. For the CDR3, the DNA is TGCGCCAGCAGCCAGATCACAGATAGCAATCAGCCCCAGCATTTT. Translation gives CASSQITDSNQPQHF.

The CDR3 DNA reads as TGTGCCAGCAGTTTATCTAGCGGGGGGCACGACGAGCAGTACTTC. It codes for CASSLSSGGHDEQYF. This rearrangement joins TRBV27 to TRBJ2-7, with 10 bases matching TRBD2. Unmatched junction bases numbered 4, after V lost 0 bases and J lost 5 bases. This CDR3 has 15 amino acids. Per the germline V gene, CDR1 is MNHEY and CDR2 is SMNVEV (reference sequence).

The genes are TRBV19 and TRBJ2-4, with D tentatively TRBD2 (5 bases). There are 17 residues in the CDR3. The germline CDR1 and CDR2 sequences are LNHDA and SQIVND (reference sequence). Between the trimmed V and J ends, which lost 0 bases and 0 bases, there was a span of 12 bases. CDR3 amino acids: CASSIDLPGGAKNIQYF. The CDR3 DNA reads TGTGCCAGTAGTATAGATCTTCCAGGAGGAGCCAAAAACATTCAGTACTTC.

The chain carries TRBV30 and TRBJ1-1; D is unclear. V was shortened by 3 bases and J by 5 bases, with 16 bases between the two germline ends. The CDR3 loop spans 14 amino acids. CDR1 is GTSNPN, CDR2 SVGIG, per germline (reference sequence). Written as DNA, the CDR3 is TGTGCCTGGAGGGATACACTAGGAAATACTGAAGCTTTCTTT. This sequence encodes CAWRDTLGNTEAFF.